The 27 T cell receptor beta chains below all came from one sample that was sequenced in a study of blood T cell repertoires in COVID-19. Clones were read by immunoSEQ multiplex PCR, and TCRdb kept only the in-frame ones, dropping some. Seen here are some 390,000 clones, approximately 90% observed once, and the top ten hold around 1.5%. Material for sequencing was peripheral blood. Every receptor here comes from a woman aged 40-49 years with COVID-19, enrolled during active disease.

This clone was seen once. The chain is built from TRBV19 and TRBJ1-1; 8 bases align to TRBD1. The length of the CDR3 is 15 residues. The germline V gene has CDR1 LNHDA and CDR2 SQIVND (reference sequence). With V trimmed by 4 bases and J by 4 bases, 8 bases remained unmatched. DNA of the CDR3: TGTGCCAGTAGTACAGTCGGACAGGGTCGCACTGAAGCTTTCTTT. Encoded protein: CASSTVGQGRTEAFF.

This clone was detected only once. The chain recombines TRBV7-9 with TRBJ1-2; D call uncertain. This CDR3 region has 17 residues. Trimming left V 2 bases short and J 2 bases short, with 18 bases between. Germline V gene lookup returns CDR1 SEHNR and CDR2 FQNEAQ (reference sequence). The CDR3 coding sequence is TGTGCCAGCAGCTTAAGCATGGTTCACCGAGAAAACTATGGCTACACCTTC. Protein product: CASSLSMVHRENYGYTF.

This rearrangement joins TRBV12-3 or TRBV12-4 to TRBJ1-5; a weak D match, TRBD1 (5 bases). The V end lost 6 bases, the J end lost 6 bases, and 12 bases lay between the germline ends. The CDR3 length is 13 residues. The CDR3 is CASRSQGAQPQHF. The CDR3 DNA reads TGTGCCAGCAGATCGCAGGGCGCTCAGCCCCAGCATTTT.

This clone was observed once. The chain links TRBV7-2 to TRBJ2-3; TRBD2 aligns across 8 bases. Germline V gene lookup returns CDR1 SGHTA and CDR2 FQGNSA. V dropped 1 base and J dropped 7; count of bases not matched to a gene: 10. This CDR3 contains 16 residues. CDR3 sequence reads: CASSLGPAGVSYTQYF. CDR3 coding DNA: TGTGCCAGCAGCTTAGGGCCAGCGGGAGTTTCTTATACGCAGTATTTT.

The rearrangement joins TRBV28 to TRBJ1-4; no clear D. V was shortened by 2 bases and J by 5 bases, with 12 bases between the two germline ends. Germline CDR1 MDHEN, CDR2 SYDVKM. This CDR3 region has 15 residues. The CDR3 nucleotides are TGTGCCAGCAGTTTAACGGGAATAAAAAATGAAAAACTGTTTTTT. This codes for CASSLTGIKNEKLFF.

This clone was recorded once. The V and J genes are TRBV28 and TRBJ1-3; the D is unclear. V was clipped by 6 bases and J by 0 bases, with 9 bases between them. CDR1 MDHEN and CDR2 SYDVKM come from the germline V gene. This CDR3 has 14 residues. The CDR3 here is CASSTPGSGNTIYF. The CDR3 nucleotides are TGTGCCAGCAGCACCCCGGGCTCTGGAAACACCATATATTTT.

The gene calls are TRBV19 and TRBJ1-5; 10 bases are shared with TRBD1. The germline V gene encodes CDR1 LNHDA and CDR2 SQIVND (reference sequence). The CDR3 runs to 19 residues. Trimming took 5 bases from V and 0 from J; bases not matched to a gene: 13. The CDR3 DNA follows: TGTGCCAGTAGTCCTCCCCCGGGACAGGGGATGTATAGCAATCAGCCCCAGCATTTT. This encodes CASSPPPGQGMYSNQPQHF.

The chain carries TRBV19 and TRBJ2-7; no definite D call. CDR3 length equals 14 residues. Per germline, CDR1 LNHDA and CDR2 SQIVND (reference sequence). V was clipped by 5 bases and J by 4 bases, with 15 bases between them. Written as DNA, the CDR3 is TGTGCCAGTAGTCGGCCGGGTCTCTCTTACGAGCAGTACTTC. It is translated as CASSRPGLSYEQYF. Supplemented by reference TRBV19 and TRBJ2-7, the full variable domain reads DGGITQSPKYLFRKEGQNVTLSCEQNLNHDAMYWYRQDPGQGLRLIYYSQIVNDFQKGDIAEGYSVSREKKESFPLTVTSAQKNPTAFYLCASSRPGLSYEQYFGPGTRLTVT.

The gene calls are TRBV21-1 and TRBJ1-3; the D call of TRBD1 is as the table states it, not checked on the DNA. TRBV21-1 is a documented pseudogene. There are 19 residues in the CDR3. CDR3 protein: CASSKGGQGAFFSGNTIYF. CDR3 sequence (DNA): TGTGCCAGCAGCAAAGGGGGACAGGGGGCTTTTTTTTCTGGAAACACCATATATTTT.

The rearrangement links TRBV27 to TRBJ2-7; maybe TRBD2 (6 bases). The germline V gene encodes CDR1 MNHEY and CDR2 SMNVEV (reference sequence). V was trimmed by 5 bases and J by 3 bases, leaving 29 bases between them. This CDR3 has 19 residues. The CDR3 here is CASSARTRASPGDCYEQYF. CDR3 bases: TGTGCCAGCAGTGCCCGAACCCGAGCCTCCCCGGGAGATTGCTACGAGCAGTACTTC.

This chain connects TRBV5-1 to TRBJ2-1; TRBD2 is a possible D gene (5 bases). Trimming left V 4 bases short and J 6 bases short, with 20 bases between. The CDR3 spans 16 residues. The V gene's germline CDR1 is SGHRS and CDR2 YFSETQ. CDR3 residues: CASSAGGLEPSNEQFF. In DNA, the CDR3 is TGCGCCAGCAGCGCCGGTGGACTGGAACCTTCCAATGAGCAGTTCTTC.

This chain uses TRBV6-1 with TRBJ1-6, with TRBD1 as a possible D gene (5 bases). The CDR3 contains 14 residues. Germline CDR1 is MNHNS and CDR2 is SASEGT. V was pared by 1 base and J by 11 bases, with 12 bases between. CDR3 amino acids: CASSEEGLIAPLHF. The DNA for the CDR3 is TGTGCCAGCAGTGAAGAGGGGCTCATTGCACCCCTCCACTTT.

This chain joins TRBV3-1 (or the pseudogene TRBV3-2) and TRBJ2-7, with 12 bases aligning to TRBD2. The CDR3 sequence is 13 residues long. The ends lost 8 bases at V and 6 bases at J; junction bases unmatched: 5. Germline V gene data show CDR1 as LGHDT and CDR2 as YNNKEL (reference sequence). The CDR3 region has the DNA TGTGCCAGCTTGACTAGCGGGAGTGGCGAGCAGTACTTC. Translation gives CASLTSGSGEQYF.

CDR3 sequence (DNA): TGTGCCAGCAGCGTTGCAGGGGCCCGCTCTGGAAACACCATATATTTT. Residues: CASSVAGARSGNTIYF. The genes are TRBV9 and TRBJ1-3; D possibly corresponds to TRBD1 (6 bases). Germline CDR1 and CDR2: SGDLS and YYNGEE. The ends were cut back, 2 bases at V and 0 bases at J, with 12 bases in the middle. The CDR3 runs 16 residues. Using reference TRBV9 and TRBJ1-3 for the parts outside the CDR3, the full variable domain is DSGVTQTPKHLITATGQRVTLRCSPRSGDLSVYWYQQSLDQGLQFLIQYYNGEERAKGNILERFSAQQFPDLHSELNLSSLELGDSALYFCASSVAGARSGNTIYFGEGSWLTVV.

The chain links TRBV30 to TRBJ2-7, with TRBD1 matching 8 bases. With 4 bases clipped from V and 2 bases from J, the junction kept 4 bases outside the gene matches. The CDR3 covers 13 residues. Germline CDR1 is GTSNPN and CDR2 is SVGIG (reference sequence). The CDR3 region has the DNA TGTGCCTGGACTACAGGGGGGACCTACGAGCAGTACTTC. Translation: CAWTTGGTYEQYF.

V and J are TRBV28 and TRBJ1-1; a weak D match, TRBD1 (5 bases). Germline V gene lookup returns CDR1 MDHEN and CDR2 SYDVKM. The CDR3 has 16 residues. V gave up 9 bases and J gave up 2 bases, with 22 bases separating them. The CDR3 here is CASRDPLGGVNTEAFF. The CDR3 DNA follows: TGTGCCAGTCGGGACCCCTTGGGGGGAGTTAACACTGAAGCTTTCTTT.

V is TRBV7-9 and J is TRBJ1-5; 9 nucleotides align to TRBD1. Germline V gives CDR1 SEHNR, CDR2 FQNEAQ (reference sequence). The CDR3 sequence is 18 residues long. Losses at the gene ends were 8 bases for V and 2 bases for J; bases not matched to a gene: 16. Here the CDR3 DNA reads TGTGCCAGCTGCGTTAAGGGACAGGGTTTGAGTGGCAATCAGCCCCAGCATTTT. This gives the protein CASCVKGQGLSGNQPQHF.

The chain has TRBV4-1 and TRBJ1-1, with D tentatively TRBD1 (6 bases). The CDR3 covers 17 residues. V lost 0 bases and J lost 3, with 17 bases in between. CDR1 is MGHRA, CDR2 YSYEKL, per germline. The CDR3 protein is CASSQERWISGDTEAFF. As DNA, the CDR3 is TGCGCCAGCAGCCAAGAAAGGTGGATCTCAGGGGACACTGAAGCTTTCTTT.

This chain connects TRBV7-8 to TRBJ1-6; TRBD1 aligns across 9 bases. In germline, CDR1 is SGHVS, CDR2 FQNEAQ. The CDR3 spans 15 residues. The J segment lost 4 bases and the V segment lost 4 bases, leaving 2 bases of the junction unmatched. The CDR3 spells CASSSQGAYNSPLHF. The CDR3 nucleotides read TGTGCCAGCAGCTCACAGGGGGCATATAATTCACCCCTCCACTTT.

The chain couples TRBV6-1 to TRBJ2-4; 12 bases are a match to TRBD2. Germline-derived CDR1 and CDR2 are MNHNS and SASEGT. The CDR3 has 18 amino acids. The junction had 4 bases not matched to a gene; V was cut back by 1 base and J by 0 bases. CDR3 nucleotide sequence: TGTGCCAGCAGTGAAGTCACTAGCGGGAGGATAGCCAAAAACATTCAGTACTTC. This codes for CASSEVTSGRIAKNIQYF.

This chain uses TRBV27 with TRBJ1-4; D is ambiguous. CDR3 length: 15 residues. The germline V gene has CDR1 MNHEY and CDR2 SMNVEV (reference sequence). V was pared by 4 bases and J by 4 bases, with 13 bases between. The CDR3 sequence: CASSSDWAGNEKLFF. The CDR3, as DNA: TGTGCCAGCAGTTCCGACTGGGCGGGTAATGAAAAACTGTTTTTT.

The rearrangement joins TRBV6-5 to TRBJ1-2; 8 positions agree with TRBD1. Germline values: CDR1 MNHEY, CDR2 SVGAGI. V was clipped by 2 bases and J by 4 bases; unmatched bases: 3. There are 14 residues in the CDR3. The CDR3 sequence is CASSYTGGAYGYTF. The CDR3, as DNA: TGTGCCAGCAGTTACACAGGGGGGGCCTATGGCTACACCTTC.

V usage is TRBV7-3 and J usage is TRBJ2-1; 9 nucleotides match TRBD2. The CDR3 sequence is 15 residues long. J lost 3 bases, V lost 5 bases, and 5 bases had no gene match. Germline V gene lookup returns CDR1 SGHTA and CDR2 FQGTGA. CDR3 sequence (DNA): TGTGCCAGCAGCGTTAGCGGGGGCCTCTACAATGAGCAGTTCTTC. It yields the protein CASSVSGGLYNEQFF.

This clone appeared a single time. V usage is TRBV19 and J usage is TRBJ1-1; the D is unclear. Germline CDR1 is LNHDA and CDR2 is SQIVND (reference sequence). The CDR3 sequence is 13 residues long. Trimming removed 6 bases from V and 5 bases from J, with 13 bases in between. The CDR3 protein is CASSRLSWTEAFF. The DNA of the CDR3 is TGTGCCAGTAGCAGGTTAAGTTGGACTGAAGCTTTCTTT.

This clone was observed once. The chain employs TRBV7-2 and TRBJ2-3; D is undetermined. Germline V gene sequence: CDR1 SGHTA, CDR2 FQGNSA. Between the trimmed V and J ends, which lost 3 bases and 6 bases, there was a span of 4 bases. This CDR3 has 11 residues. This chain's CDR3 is CASSFGDTQYF. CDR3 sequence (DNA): TGTGCCAGCAGCTTCGGGGATACGCAGTATTTT.

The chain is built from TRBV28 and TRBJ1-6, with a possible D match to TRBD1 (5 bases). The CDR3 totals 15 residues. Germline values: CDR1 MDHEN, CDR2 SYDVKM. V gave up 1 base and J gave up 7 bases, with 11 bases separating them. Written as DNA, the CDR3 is TGTGCCAGCAGTTTATCCAGGGAAGGGAATTCACCCCTCCACTTT. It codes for CASSLSREGNSPLHF.

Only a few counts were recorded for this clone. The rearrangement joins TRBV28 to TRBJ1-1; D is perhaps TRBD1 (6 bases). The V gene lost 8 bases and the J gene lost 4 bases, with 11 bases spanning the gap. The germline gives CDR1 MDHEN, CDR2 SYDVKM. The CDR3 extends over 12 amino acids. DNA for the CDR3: TGTGCCAGCCTAGGACAGCGCACTGAAGCTTTCTTT. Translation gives CASLGQRTEAFF.